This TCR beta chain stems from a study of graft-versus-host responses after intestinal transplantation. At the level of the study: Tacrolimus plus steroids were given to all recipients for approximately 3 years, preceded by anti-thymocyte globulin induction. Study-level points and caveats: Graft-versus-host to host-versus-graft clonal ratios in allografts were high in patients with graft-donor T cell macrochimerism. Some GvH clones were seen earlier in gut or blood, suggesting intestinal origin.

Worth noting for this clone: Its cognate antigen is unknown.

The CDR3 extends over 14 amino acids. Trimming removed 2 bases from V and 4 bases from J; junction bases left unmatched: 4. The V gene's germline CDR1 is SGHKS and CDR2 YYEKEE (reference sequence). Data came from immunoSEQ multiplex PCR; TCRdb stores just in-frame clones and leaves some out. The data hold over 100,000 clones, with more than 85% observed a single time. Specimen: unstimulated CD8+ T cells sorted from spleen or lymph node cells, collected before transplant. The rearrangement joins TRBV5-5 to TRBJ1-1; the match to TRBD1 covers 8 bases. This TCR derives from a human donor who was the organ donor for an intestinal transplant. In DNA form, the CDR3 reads TGTGCCAGCAGCTTTCGACAGGGGCCCACTGAAGCTTTCTTT. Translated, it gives CASSFRQGPTEAFF. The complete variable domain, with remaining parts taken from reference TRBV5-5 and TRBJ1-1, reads DAGVTQSPTHLIKTRGQQVTLRCSPISGHKSVSWYQQVLGQGPQFIFQYYEKEERGRGNFPDRFSARQFPNYSSELNVNALLLGDSALYLCASSFRQGPTEAFFGQGTRLTVV.